This TCR beta chain comes out of a study of T cell responses to AZD1222 COVID-19 vaccine. Study overall: Second doses were pooled across both intervals (about 4 or about 12 weeks). The study's findings and limits: Seropositivity was recorded at baseline in only six AZD1222 recipients. The study found vaccine-associated CD4 TCRs spanning spike, dominant at 160-218 and 743-854. There were mostly white British donors and more females than males, and clonal diversity was possibly underestimated.

Per the germline V gene, CDR1 is LNHNV and CDR2 is YYDKDF (reference sequence). The CDR3 length is 15 residues. V dropped 0 bases and J dropped 4 bases, with 9 bases sitting between them. With regard to this clone: Its antigen is unknown.

Sequencing was performed with immunoSEQ multiplex PCR; in TCRdb, only in-frame clones are kept and a portion is missing. The data contain approximately 97,000 clones, 70% to 90% of them singletons. The source was peripheral blood, collected on day 0 of AZD1222 vaccination. This sequence originates from an adult in good health. The chain links TRBV15 to TRBJ2-2; D remains ambiguous. Here the CDR3 reads CATSREQLSTGELFF. CDR3 in DNA: TGTGCCACCAGCAGAGAACAGTTGTCCACCGGGGAGCTGTTTTTT. The full variable domain, with the rest looked up from reference TRBV15 and TRBJ2-2, is DAMVIQNPRYQVTQFGKPVTLSCSQTLNHNVMYWYQQKSSQAPKLLFHYYDKDFNNEADTPDNFQSRRPNTSFCFLDIRSPGLGDTAMYLCATSREQLSTGELFFGEGSRLTVL.